The next 20 T cell receptor beta chains were all read from a single sample in a study of Graves' ophthalmopathy and Graves' hyperthyroidism. Amplification of the TCR beta CDR3 regions used RNA transcripts (as template). HTBI primers were employed in first-round RT-PCR, then a second-round multiplex PCR followed. Each CDR3 protein gets one entry after TCRdb re-called the multiplex PCR reads with MiXCR. The repertoire consists of about 500,000 distinct CDR3 sequences, with 35% to 45% occurring once and the leading ten covering around 4%. The source material was peripheral blood or thyroid tissue (not recorded which). The receptors shown here come from an adult man with Graves' hyperthyroidism.

The V and J genes are TRBV2 and TRBJ2-7, with D tentatively TRBD1 (6 bases). The V end was cut by 6 bases, the J end by 9 bases, with 18 bases between. This CDR3 is built from 13 residues. The germline gives CDR1 SNHLY, CDR2 FYNNEI. CDR3 protein: CASRGGYLRGQYF. The CDR3 coding sequence is TGTGCCAGCAGAGGGGGATACCTACGAGGGCAGTACTTC.

Here the CDR3 DNA reads TGCAGTGCTATCCGGGATACAAACACTGAAGCTTTCTTT. It specifies CSAIRDTNTEAFF. The chain joins TRBV20-1 to TRBJ1-1; D is unresolved. This CDR3 spans 13 amino acids. From germline, CDR1 is DFQATT and CDR2 SNEGSKA (reference sequence). V was shortened by 4 bases and J by 2 bases, with 11 bases between the two germline ends.

About this clonotype: The final CDR3 position lacks the conserved phenylalanine or tryptophan, pointing to a likely read error. The DNA is omitted, as the CDR3 cannot be located on it reliably, and the CDR3 follows TCRdb's listing. The chain links TRBV7-3 to TRBJ2-5. The V gene's germline CDR1 is SGHTA and CDR2 FQGTGA. From its first to its last residue, the CDR3 has 8 amino acids. The CDR3 is CASSLTGI.

DNA for the CDR3: TGCAGCTTAGGGTGGGAGGGGATGGGCACTGAAGCTTTCTTT. It specifies CSLGWEGMGTEAFF. This chain uses TRBV29-1 with TRBJ1-1; possible D gene TRBD1, 5 bases. The germline V gene has CDR1 SQVTM and CDR2 ANQGSEA. V was shortened by 8 bases and J by 4 bases, with 20 bases between the two germline ends. The CDR3 consists of 14 residues.

At least ten counts were recorded for this clonotype. The chain uses TRBV2 and TRBJ1-5; possible D gene TRBD1, 6 bases. Trimming cost V 7 bases and J 5 bases, with 12 bases left between them. The CDR3 runs 13 residues. From germline, CDR1 is SNHLY and CDR2 FYNNEI. The CDR3 region has the DNA TGTGCCAGCACCGGACAGAACCATCAGCCCCAGCATTTT. Protein sequence: CASTGQNHQPQHF.

This rearrangement joins TRBV29-1 to TRBJ2-7, with 12 bases identical to TRBD1. V lost 7 bases to trimming and J lost 7 bases; unmatched junction nucleotides: 5. The CDR3 runs to 12 residues. Germline CDR1 and CDR2: SQVTM and ANQGSEA. The CDR3: CSAGTGGGEQYF. The CDR3 region has the DNA TGCAGCGCCGGGACAGGGGGCGGGGAGCAGTACTTC.

The genes are TRBV20-1 and TRBJ2-3; perhaps TRBD1 as D (6 bases). V lost 3 bases, J lost 6 bases, and 10 bases lay in between. The length of the CDR3 is 12 residues. The V gene's germline CDR1 is DFQATT and CDR2 SNEGSKA (reference sequence). CDR3 bases: TGCAGTGCTAGGACAGGTTCTGATACGCAGTATTTT. Translation gives CSARTGSDTQYF.

The genes are TRBV7-2 and TRBJ2-7; TRBD1 matches 10 bases. From germline, CDR1 is SGHTA and CDR2 FQGNSA. The trim removed 8 bases at V and 1 base at J, leaving 11 bases unmatched. The CDR3 consists of 16 residues. In DNA, the CDR3 is TGTGCCAGCGGTTTCCCCGGGACAGGGGCTTCCTACGAGCAGTACTTC. Translating gives CASGFPGTGASYEQYF.

The sample holds many counts of this clonotype. J is TRBJ1-1 and V is TRBV19; D is uncertain. Per the germline V gene, CDR1 is LNHDA and CDR2 is SQIVND (reference sequence). V dropped 3 bases and J dropped 0 bases, with 14 bases sitting between them. CDR3 length: 16 residues. For the CDR3, the DNA is TGTGCCAGTAGTATGGTCGGGCGTCGGATGAACACTGAAGCTTTCTTT. Protein: CASSMVGRRMNTEAFF.

J is TRBJ1-4 and V is TRBV2, with 9 bases lining up with TRBD1. This CDR3 has 14 residues. The germline V gene encodes CDR1 SNHLY and CDR2 FYNNEI. The V and J ends lost 8 bases and 7 bases, in that order; junction bases with no gene match: 8. The CDR3, as DNA: TGTGCCAGCGACAGGGGGAAAGGGATTGAAAAACTGTTTTTT. Protein: CASDRGKGIEKLFF.

V and J are TRBV2 and TRBJ1-1; D not certain. Germline lookup yields CDR1 SNHLY and CDR2 FYNNEI. CDR3 size: 15 residues. Trimming pared 6 bases from V and 2 bases from J, leaving 16 bases between. CDR3 in amino acids: CASSSVAVSNTEAFF. CDR3 DNA: TGTGCCAGCAGCAGCGTGGCAGTAAGCAACACTGAAGCTTTCTTT.

This clonotype was counted only a few times. The chain carries TRBV10-3 and TRBJ2-7, with D perhaps matching TRBD2 (6 bases). The J call is in doubt because the DNA end fits TRBJ2-1 better. This CDR3 comprises 16 residues. Germline CDR1 ENHRY, CDR2 SYGVKD. The CDR3 DNA reads TGTGCCATCAGTGAGTCCGGGGGTTACCGAGTTTACGAGCAGTTCTTC. The encoded protein is CAISESGGYRVYEQFF.

The V gene is TRBV29-1, the J gene TRBJ1-2; D call uncertain. With 7 bases removed from V and 12 bases from J, the gap between germline ends came to 12 bases. Germline loops: CDR1 SQVTM, CDR2 ANQGSEA. The CDR3 totals 9 residues. As DNA, the CDR3 is TGCAGCGCGGGATCTGGAAACACCTTC. Amino acid sequence: CSAGSGNTF.

The chain uses TRBV10-3 and TRBJ1-2, with a tentative D call TRBD1 (6 bases). This CDR3 is 11 amino acids long. Germline loops: CDR1 ENHRY, CDR2 SYGVKD. V dropped 10 bases and J dropped 4 bases, with 10 bases sitting between them. The chain's CDR3 is CATRTVYGYTF. DNA of the CDR3: TGTGCCACCAGGACAGTCTATGGCTACACCTTC.

The sample holds many counts of this clonotype. J is TRBJ2-2 and V is TRBV11-2; perhaps TRBD2 as D (7 bases). The CDR3 consists of 16 residues. The germline gives CDR1 SGHAT, CDR2 FQNNGV. V dropped 1 base and J dropped 4 bases, with 13 bases sitting between them. This CDR3 reads CASSLGRGLVTGELFF. As DNA, the CDR3 is TGTGCCAGCAGCTTAGGGCGGGGGCTCGTCACCGGGGAGCTGTTTTTT.

This clonotype has ten or more counts. The V call is TRBV14, the J call TRBJ2-5; possible D gene TRBD2, 6 bases. CDR1 and CDR2 (germline): SGHDN, FVKESK. The CDR3 runs 13 residues. Trimming pared 3 bases from V and 4 bases from J, leaving 9 bases between. The CDR3: CASSQRGGETQYF. The DNA of the CDR3 is TGTGCCAGCAGCCAGAGGGGAGGAGAGACCCAGTACTTC.

The chain combines TRBV10-3 with TRBJ2-5, with 7 bases matching TRBD1. CDR3 length equals 13 residues. With V trimmed by 3 bases and J by 8 bases, 6 bases remained unmatched. Germline loops: CDR1 ENHRY, CDR2 SYGVKD. The CDR3 DNA is TGTGCCATCAGTGATCCAGGACAGGCCACCCAGTACTTC. This codes for CAISDPGQATQYF.

This clonotype was recorded many times. The V call is TRBV25-1, the J call TRBJ1-2; D uncertain. CDR3 length: 15 amino acids. The germline V gene encodes CDR1 MGHDK and CDR2 SYGVNS. V was cut by 2 bases and J by 5 bases, with 15 bases left in between. This chain's CDR3 is CASSEVNSLMYGYTF. CDR3 nucleotide sequence: TGTGCCAGCAGTGAAGTAAACAGCCTGATGTATGGCTACACCTTC.

Many counts were recorded for this clonotype. This CDR3 is CASSQTNYEQYF. CDR3 in DNA: TGTGCCAGCAGCCAAACAAATTACGAGCAGTACTTC. This rearrangement joins TRBV6-5 to TRBJ2-7, with D unclear. V lost 6 bases to trimming and J lost 4 bases, with 10 bases between them. Germline V gene lookup returns CDR1 MNHEY and CDR2 SVGAGI. The CDR3 is 12 residues long.

In this sample, this clonotype turned up a few times. An end of the junction differs from the germline gene, which may be a read error. The chain uses TRBV5-1 and TRBJ2-3; unclear D gene. The CDR3 is 12 residues long. Germline V gene sequence: CDR1 SGHRS, CDR2 YFSETQ. Here the CDR3 reads CASSLNTDTQYF. In nucleotides, the CDR3 is TGTGCCAGCAGCTTGAACACAGATACGCAGTATTTT.